The 19 T cell receptor beta chains given below trace back to one sample, sequenced in a study of PD-L1 blockade in urothelial cancer. As for time point: peripheral blood 6 weeks after treatment start. Data came from immunoSEQ multiplex PCR; TCRdb stores just in-frame clones and leaves some out. The data show some 48,000 clones, with 70% to 90% seen just once and 10% held by the top ten. Sequenced here: PBMCs, sampled around atezolizumab (anti-PD-L1) treatment. These receptors originate from a man aged 55 to 70 with urothelial cancer.

J is TRBJ1-3 and V is TRBV5-1; tentative D call: TRBD1 (6 bases). Trimming shortened V by 4 bases and J by 3 bases, and 11 bases separated the two germline ends. The length of the CDR3 is 14 residues. In germline, CDR1 is SGHRS, CDR2 YFSETQ. The DNA for the CDR3 is TGCGCCAGCAGCCCGGGGGGCGGTGGAAACACCATATATTTT. Translating it yields CASSPGGGGNTIYF.

The CDR3 spells CASSQTEYEQYF. The CDR3 nucleotides are TGTGCCAGTAGCCAGACAGAATACGAGCAGTACTTC. The gene calls are TRBV19 and TRBJ2-7, with D perhaps matching TRBD1 (5 bases). This CDR3 region has 12 residues. With 6 bases removed from V and 4 bases from J, the gap between germline ends came to 10 bases. Germline assignment: CDR1 LNHDA and CDR2 SQIVND (reference sequence).

V gene TRBV6-1 combines with J gene TRBJ2-2; 12 bases agree with TRBD2. Unmatched junction bases numbered 5, after V lost 4 bases and J lost 2 bases. CDR3 length: 17 amino acids. Looked up from germline, CDR1 is MNHNS and CDR2 is SASEGT. The CDR3 is CASSGRLAGVNTGELFF. The DNA for the CDR3 is TGTGCCAGCAGTGGACGACTAGCGGGGGTAAACACCGGGGAGCTGTTTTTT.

This sequence joins TRBV6-1 and TRBJ1-1; 8 bases match TRBD1. The length of the CDR3 is 15 residues. Germline V gene sequence: CDR1 MNHNS, CDR2 SASEGT. With V trimmed by 2 bases and J by 6 bases, 8 bases remained unmatched. The CDR3 DNA follows: TGTGCCAGCAGTGAATTTGACAGGGGAAACCCTGAAGCTTTCTTT. Amino acids: CASSEFDRGNPEAFF.

Regarding this clone: The sample carries other DNA sequences with the same CDR3. V is TRBV11-2 and J is TRBJ2-2, with D possibly being TRBD2 (5 bases). CDR1 is SGHAT, CDR2 FQNNGV, per germline. With 0 bases removed from V and 5 bases from J, the gap between germline ends came to 10 bases. The CDR3 contains 15 residues. CDR3 loop: CASSLDRRSTGELFF. Written as DNA, the CDR3 is TGTGCCAGCAGCTTAGATCGGAGGTCGACCGGGGAGCTGTTTTTT.

The chain has TRBV6-4 and TRBJ1-2, with D possibly being TRBD1 (5 bases). Germline V lookup: CDR1 MRHNA, CDR2 SNTAGT. The length of the CDR3 is 13 residues. Between the trimmed V and J ends, which lost 6 bases and 4 bases, there was a span of 12 bases. The CDR3 nucleotides read TGTGCCAGCAGCAGGGAGGAAGGCTATGGCTACACCTTC. This encodes CASSREEGYGYTF.

This rearrangement joins TRBV5-6 to TRBJ1-4; D gene unclear. Trimming took 1 base from V and 5 from J, leaving 12 bases between them. CDR1 is SGHDT and CDR2 is YYEEEE in the germline V gene. This CDR3 spans 15 amino acids. DNA of the CDR3: TGTGCCAGCAGCTTGAATGAGGGTATAAATGAAAAACTGTTTTTT. This gives the protein CASSLNEGINEKLFF.

This chain uses TRBV5-4 with TRBJ1-4; D is unresolved. Trimming stripped 0 bases from V and 4 bases from J, with 10 bases between. This CDR3 has 15 amino acids. Per germline, CDR1 SGHNT and CDR2 YYREEE (reference sequence). The CDR3 nucleotides are TGTGCCAGCAGCTTGGAGTCCGGGAGTAATGAAAAACTGTTTTTT. Translating it yields CASSLESGSNEKLFF.

The chain is built from TRBV6-6 and TRBJ1-2; tentative D call: TRBD1 (5 bases). CDR3 length: 14 residues. Germline-derived CDR1 and CDR2 are MNHNY and SVGAGI (reference sequence). V was shortened by 6 bases and J by 5 bases, with 16 bases between the two germline ends. CDR3 sequence: CASSPRAGQYGYTF. In DNA, the CDR3 is TGTGCCAGCAGCCCTCGGGCAGGGCAATATGGCTACACCTTC.

The chain links TRBV6-5 to TRBJ2-7; D remains ambiguous. CDR1 is MNHEY and CDR2 is SVGAGI in the germline V gene. Deletions cut 5 bases from V and 2 bases from J, with 13 bases between. The CDR3 sequence is 14 residues long. CDR3 in DNA: TGTGCCAGCAGTCCCGAGGTCGGCCCCTACGAGCAGTACTTC. Encoded protein: CASSPEVGPYEQYF.

V is TRBV18 and J is TRBJ2-3; 7 bases are shared with TRBD1. Trimming removed 3 bases from V and 1 base from J; junction bases left unmatched: 10. Germline CDR1 and CDR2: KGHSH and LQKENI. CDR3 length: 17 residues. CDR3 residues: CASSPRLAGQGTDTQYF. CDR3 bases: TGTGCCAGCTCACCTCGCTTAGCAGGACAGGGCACAGATACGCAGTATTTT.

The chain uses TRBV2 and TRBJ1-5; D uncertain. CDR3 length equals 15 residues. V lost 4 bases, J lost 4 bases, and 14 bases lay in between. In germline, CDR1 is SNHLY, CDR2 FYNNEI. In nucleotides, the CDR3 is TGTGCCAGCAGTGTCTTTCGGAGCCAAAATCAGCCCCAGCATTTT. It yields the protein CASSVFRSQNQPQHF.

This rearrangement joins TRBV4-2 to TRBJ2-1; D is unresolved. Trimming shortened V by 11 bases and J by 8 bases, and 16 bases separated the two germline ends. CDR1 is LGHNA, CDR2 YNFKEQ, per germline. CDR3 length: 12 residues. CDR3 in amino acids: CASGDGYDEQFF. For the CDR3, the DNA is TGTGCCTCAGGCGATGGTTACGATGAGCAGTTCTTC.

The rearrangement uses TRBV9 and TRBJ2-7; D possibly corresponds to TRBD1 (5 bases). Germline V lookup: CDR1 SGDLS, CDR2 YYNGEE. CDR3 length: 14 residues. V lost 4 bases and J lost 4, with 15 bases in between. The DNA of the CDR3 is TGTGCCAGCAGCCCCCAACAGGAAGGGTACGAGCAGTACTTC. This translates into CASSPQQEGYEQYF.

V and J are TRBV29-1 and TRBJ2-6; D remains ambiguous. The CDR3 has 13 amino acids. V dropped 4 bases and J dropped 2 bases, with 6 bases sitting between them. In germline, CDR1 is SQVTM, CDR2 ANQGSEA. This CDR3 reads CSVAGTGANVLTF. The DNA for the CDR3 is TGCAGCGTTGCAGGTACTGGGGCCAACGTCCTGACTTTC. The variable domain in full, with the rest retrieved from reference TRBV29-1 and TRBJ2-6, is SAVISQKPSRDICQRGTSLTIQCQVDSQVTMMFWYRQQPGQSLTLIATANQGSEATYESGFVIDKFPISRPNLTFSTLTVSNMSPEDSSIYLCSVAGTGANVLTFGAGSRLTVL.

V gene TRBV5-1 combines with J gene TRBJ1-2; D is unresolved. V was clipped by 7 bases and J by 2 bases, with 12 bases between them. The germline CDR1 and CDR2 sequences are SGHRS and YFSETQ. The CDR3 sequence is 13 residues long. The CDR3, as DNA: TGCGCCAGCCACCCCGGTGAAAACTATGGCTACACCTTC. This codes for CASHPGENYGYTF.

This chain joins TRBV6-1 and TRBJ2-2; the match to TRBD1 covers 12 bases. The CDR3 is made up of 20 amino acids. V lost 3 bases to trimming and J lost 4 bases; unmatched junction nucleotides: 15. The germline gives CDR1 MNHNS, CDR2 SASEGT. This CDR3 reads CASSDSPGTGGTQFTGELFF. The CDR3 DNA reads as TGTGCCAGCAGTGATTCCCCCGGGACAGGGGGCACACAGTTCACCGGGGAGCTGTTTTTT.

The chain joins TRBV7-9 to TRBJ1-2, with 8 positions matching TRBD1. CDR3 length equals 14 residues. The V and J ends lost 2 bases and 7 bases, in that order; junction bases with no gene match: 6. Germline CDR1 SEHNR, CDR2 FQNEAQ (reference sequence). CDR3: CASSLQGASGGYTF. In nucleotides, the CDR3 is TGTGCCAGCAGCTTACAGGGGGCTTCGGGTGGCTACACCTTC. Full variable domain (outside the CDR3, taken from reference TRBV7-9 and TRBJ1-2): DTGVSQNPRHKITKRGQNVTFRCDPISEHNRLYWYRQTLGQGPEFLTYFQNEAQLEKSRLLSDRFSAERPKGSFSTLEIQRTEQGDSAMYLCASSLQGASGGYTFGSGTRLTVV.

This chain connects TRBV5-1 to TRBJ1-4, with D unclear. V lost 0 bases and J lost 0, with 9 bases in between. From germline, CDR1 is SGHRS and CDR2 YFSETQ. CDR3 length equals 16 residues. CDR3 in amino acids: CASSLGQIATNEKLFF. CDR3 coding DNA: TGCGCCAGCAGCTTGGGGCAGATTGCAACTAATGAAAAACTGTTTTTT.